Listed below are T cell receptor beta chains from one sample, sequenced in a study of tumor-infiltrating lymphocytes in oesophageal squamous cell carcinoma. TCRdb processed the PCR reads anew with MiXCR; each CDR3 protein has one entry. The data contain about 25,000 distinct CDR3 sequences, more than 35% of them singletons. Sequenced material: esophageal tumor tissue. Source of these receptors: a male donor with esophageal squamous cell carcinoma. The CDR3 runs from the conserved cysteine through the conserved F or W. Fields, in order: D gene, clone size, J gene, V gene, CDR3 DNA, CDR3 protein. The D gene is left open where the match is weak. Size is omitted from some rows. Given values are once, few, many or a class for expanded clones.

d_gene: TRBD1
abundance: .
j_gene: TRBJ2-1
v_gene: TRBV27
CDR3nt: TGTGCCAGCAGTAGGACAGGGCTGATCAATGAGCAGTTCTTC
CDR3aa: CASSRTGLINEQFF

d_gene: TRBD1
abundance: .
j_gene: TRBJ1-5
v_gene: TRBV6-5
CDR3nt: TGTGCCAGCACCCTCTACAGGGGAGGCAATCAGCCCCAGCATTTT
CDR3aa: CASTLYRGGNQPQHF

d_gene: TRBD1
abundance: many
j_gene: TRBJ1-4
v_gene: TRBV6-1
CDR3nt: TGTGCCAGCCGACAGGGGTGGGCTAATGAAAAACTGTTTTTT
CDR3aa: CASRQGWANEKLFF

d_gene: TRBD2
abundance: medium-sized
j_gene: TRBJ2-5
v_gene: TRBV7-2
CDR3nt: TGTGCCAGCAGCTCCAAGCGGGGGGGCGGGGAGACCCAGTACTTC
CDR3aa: CASSSKRGGGETQYF

d_gene: .
abundance: .
j_gene: TRBJ2-1
v_gene: TRBV7-3
CDR3nt: TGTGCCAGCAGCTTAAGAGCTAGACAGAACCCTAACCGAATGAATGACAATGAGCAGTTCTTC
CDR3aa: CASSLRARQNPNRMNDNEQFF

d_gene: TRBD2
abundance: .
j_gene: TRBJ2-1
v_gene: TRBV27
CDR3nt: TGTGCCAGCAGTACCGCCGGGACTAGCGGGAGGGATGAGCAGTTCTTC
CDR3aa: CASSTAGTSGRDEQFF

d_gene: TRBD1
abundance: .
j_gene: TRBJ2-1
v_gene: TRBV7-8
CDR3nt: TGTGCCAGCAGCCTAATACCGGGACAGGCGAATGAGCAGTTCTTC
CDR3aa: CASSLIPGQANEQFF

d_gene: .
abundance: once
j_gene: TRBJ2-1
v_gene: TRBV19
CDR3nt: TGTGCCAGTAGTATTGGGTCCCAGGGCTATCACGAGCAGTTCTTC
CDR3aa: CASSIGSQGYHEQFF

d_gene: TRBD2
abundance: few
j_gene: TRBJ2-3
v_gene: TRBV19
CDR3nt: TGTGCCAGTAGTATAGTGGCGGGGGGGCCCACAGATACGCAGTATTTT
CDR3aa: CASSIVAGGPTDTQYF

d_gene: TRBD2
abundance: medium-sized
j_gene: TRBJ2-3
v_gene: TRBV7-9
CDR3nt: TGTGCCAGCAGCCCGCCCGGGACTAGTAATCCAGATACGCAGTATTTT
CDR3aa: CASSPPGTSNPDTQYF

d_gene: .
abundance: .
j_gene: TRBJ2-7
v_gene: TRBV28
CDR3nt: TGTGCCAGCACCAGGGGCGGGAGAGTCTACGAGCAGTACTTC
CDR3aa: CASTRGGRVYEQYF

d_gene: .
abundance: .
j_gene: TRBJ2-1
v_gene: TRBV7-8
CDR3nt: TGTGCCAGCAGCTTAGTTAGCGTATACAATGAGCAGTTCTTC
CDR3aa: CASSLVSVYNEQFF

d_gene: .
abundance: many
j_gene: TRBJ2-3
v_gene: TRBV27
CDR3nt: TGTGCCAGCAGTTCACTCGGGGATTTATTCACAGATACGCAGTATTTT
CDR3aa: CASSSLGDLFTDTQYF

d_gene: TRBD2
abundance: .
j_gene: TRBJ2-1
v_gene: TRBV7-8
CDR3nt: TGTGCCAGCAGGTCACCGGGACTAGCGGGAGACAATGAGCAGTTCTTC
CDR3aa: CASRSPGLAGDNEQFF

d_gene: TRBD2
abundance: .
j_gene: TRBJ2-5
v_gene: TRBV24-1
CDR3nt: TGTGCCACCAGTGCGGCTAGCGGGAGGGAAAAGGAGACCCAGTACTTC
CDR3aa: CATSAASGREKETQYF

d_gene: TRBD2
abundance: .
j_gene: TRBJ2-1
v_gene: TRBV7-2
CDR3nt: TGTGCCAGCAGCTTAGCGGAGAGCGGGGGGCACTACGAGCAGTTCTTC
CDR3aa: CASSLAESGGHYEQFF

d_gene: .
abundance: many
j_gene: TRBJ2-5
v_gene: TRBV11-3
CDR3nt: TGTGCCAGCACCATAAATAAACGACAGGTCATACAAGAGACCCAGTACTTC
CDR3aa: CASTINKRQVIQETQYF

d_gene: .
abundance: many
j_gene: TRBJ2-2
v_gene: TRBV7-9
CDR3nt: TGTGCCAGCAGCGGGACGAACACCGGGGAGCTGTTTTTT
CDR3aa: CASSGTNTGELFF

d_gene: .
abundance: many
j_gene: TRBJ1-2
v_gene: TRBV28
CDR3nt: TGTGCCAGCAGTTTGGGGACGCCGACCCGAGCTAACTATGGCTACACCTTC
CDR3aa: CASSLGTPTRANYGYTF

d_gene: .
abundance: .
j_gene: TRBJ1-5
v_gene: TRBV7-9
CDR3nt: TGTGCCAGCAGCTTGGGGCCGAGCCACGGTGGGGATCAGCCCCAGCATTTT
CDR3aa: CASSLGPSHGGDQPQHF

d_gene: TRBD2
abundance: .
j_gene: TRBJ2-1
v_gene: TRBV7-8
CDR3nt: TGTGCCAGCAGCTCGACTAGCGGAAGAGGCTCCTACAATGAGCAGTTCTTC
CDR3aa: CASSSTSGRGSYNEQFF

d_gene: TRBD2
abundance: .
j_gene: TRBJ2-3
v_gene: TRBV24-1
CDR3nt: TGTGCCACCAGTGATACGGGGACTAGCGGAGAAGATACGCAGTATTTT
CDR3aa: CATSDTGTSGEDTQYF

d_gene: .
abundance: many
j_gene: TRBJ2-2
v_gene: TRBV27
CDR3nt: TGTGCCAGCTCAGGCAGGACAACCACCGGGGAGCTGTTTTTT
CDR3aa: CASSGRTTTGELFF